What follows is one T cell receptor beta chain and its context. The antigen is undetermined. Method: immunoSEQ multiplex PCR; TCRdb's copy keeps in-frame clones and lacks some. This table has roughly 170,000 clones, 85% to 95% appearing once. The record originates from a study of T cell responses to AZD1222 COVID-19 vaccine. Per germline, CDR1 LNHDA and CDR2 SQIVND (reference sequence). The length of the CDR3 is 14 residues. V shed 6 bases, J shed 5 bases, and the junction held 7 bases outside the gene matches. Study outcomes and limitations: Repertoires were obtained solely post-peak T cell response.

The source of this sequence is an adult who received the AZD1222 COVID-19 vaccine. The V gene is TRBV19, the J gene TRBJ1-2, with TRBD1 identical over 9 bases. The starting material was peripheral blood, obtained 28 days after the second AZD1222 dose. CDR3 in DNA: TGTGCCAGTAGCAGCGGACAGGGGCGGTATGGCTACACCTTC. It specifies CASSSGQGRYGYTF.